This T cell receptor beta chain derives from a study of spatial heterogeneity in lung cancer. Study background: Within raw reads, each unique TCR and UMI combination appeared on average more than ten times.

One entry per CDR3 protein results from TCRdb running MiXCR on the 5' RACE reads. The sample records thousands of distinct CDR3 sequences, 26% being singletons. Details on this clonotype: Its antigen is still unknown.

V lost 2 bases and J lost 1, with 11 bases in between. This CDR3 is 15 amino acids long. Germline values: CDR1 SGDLS, CDR2 YYNGEE. Study findings and constraints: Counts that tracked tumor mutation counts were those of expanded intratumoral alpha and beta TCRs.

Time point in this sample: sample taken at primary tumor resection. Samples were obtained from 70 or so donors, all untreated early-stage non-small cell lung cancer patients. Without sorting, whole RNA was sequenced from tumor, nontumor lung or frozen PBMC. V is TRBV9 and J is TRBJ2-3; D gene uncertain. The receptor was isolated from a male donor with early-stage non-small cell lung cancer. Here the sequenced sample was lung tumor tissue, taken at surgery. CDR3 DNA: TGTGCCAGCAGCGTGGAAGCGTTGCGCACAGATACGCAGTATTTT. Translation: CASSVEALRTDTQYF. Complete variable domain (other parts from reference TRBV9 and TRBJ2-3): DSGVTQTPKHLITATGQRVTLRCSPRSGDLSVYWYQQSLDQGLQFLIQYYNGEERAKGNILERFSAQQFPDLHSELNLSSLELGDSALYFCASSVEALRTDTQYFGPGTRLTVL.